The text below deals with one T cell receptor (beta chain). Antigen: not known. Sequencing of TCR beta was carried out in blood CD8+ and CD4+ T cells. The authors negatively isolated CD8+ and CD4+ T cells and FACS-enriched TEMRA cells. The authors reverse transcribed about 0.5 to 1 ug RNA with random hexamers. Amplification of the TCR beta CDR3 was carried out by immunoSEQ multiplex PCR, which spanned a total of 54 Vbeta and 13 Jbeta segments. MiXCR, run by TCRdb on the immunoSEQ multiplex PCR reads, gives a single entry per CDR3 protein. The sample lists a few hundred thousand distinct CDR3 sequences, approximately 95% occurring once. The data were obtained in a study of CD8 T cells in Susac syndrome. Overall study findings and caveats: The study's TCR sequencing and HLA analysis covered a relatively small number of individuals, and the study acknowledged this.

The V end lost 6 bases, the J end lost 4 bases, and 3 bases lay between the germline ends. The germline CDR1 and CDR2 sequences are ENHRY and SYGVKD. CDR3 length equals 11 residues. Sequencing used CD4+ T cells from PBMCs. This receptor was obtained from a human donor with multiple sclerosis. The chain has TRBV10-3 and TRBJ2-2; D is ambiguous. Here the CDR3 reads CAISRTGELFF. The CDR3 region has the DNA TGTGCCATCAGCCGCACCGGGGAGCTGTTTTTT.